This T cell receptor (beta chain) was sequenced in a study of blood T cell repertoires in COVID-19. Study at large: Donors in the United States, Italy and Spain gave samples during acute or convalescent COVID-19. T cells, B-cell-depleted T cells, or PBMCs provided the cDNA or gDNA that served as material.

This CDR3 has 14 residues. The V gene lost 11 bases and the J gene lost 3 bases, with 16 bases spanning the gap. Germline V gene data show CDR1 as SNHLY and CDR2 as FYNNEI. TCRdb's copy holds only in-frame clones and misses some; the assay was immunoSEQ multiplex PCR. The table includes approximately 210,000 clones, more than 75% detected once. The rearrangement uses TRBV2 and TRBJ2-2; D perhaps matches TRBD1 (6 bases). What was sequenced was PBMCs or T cells enriched from blood (not recorded which). The sequence was collected from a man aged 25 to 45 with acute COVID-19. The CDR3 nucleotides are TGTGCCTGGGACGCAGGGGCGTACACCGGGGAGCTGTTTTTT. This codes for CAWDAGAYTGELFF.